This T cell receptor beta chain is from a study of cytomegalovirus exposure and HLA in healthy donors. About this clone: Its target is not known.

Study findings and constraints: Most TCR sequences showed up rarely, but some public TCRs showed up in many donors.

The table came from immunoSEQ multiplex PCR; TCRdb's copy has only in-frame clones and leaves some out. This table has about 270,000 clones, 80% to 90% appearing once. This sequence originates from a woman under 30 in good health and CMV-seronegative. Input material: PBMCs.

The CDR3 DNA reads as TGCGCCAGCAGCCAAACTCCGGGACAGGGAGAAACCTACGAGCAGTACTTC. Translation: CASSQTPGQGETYEQYF. The chain is built from TRBV4-1 and TRBJ2-7; 9 nucleotides agree with TRBD1. The CDR3 runs 17 residues. The junction had 10 bases not matched to a gene; V was cut back by 2 bases and J by 2 bases. CDR1 and CDR2 (germline): MGHRA, YSYEKL.